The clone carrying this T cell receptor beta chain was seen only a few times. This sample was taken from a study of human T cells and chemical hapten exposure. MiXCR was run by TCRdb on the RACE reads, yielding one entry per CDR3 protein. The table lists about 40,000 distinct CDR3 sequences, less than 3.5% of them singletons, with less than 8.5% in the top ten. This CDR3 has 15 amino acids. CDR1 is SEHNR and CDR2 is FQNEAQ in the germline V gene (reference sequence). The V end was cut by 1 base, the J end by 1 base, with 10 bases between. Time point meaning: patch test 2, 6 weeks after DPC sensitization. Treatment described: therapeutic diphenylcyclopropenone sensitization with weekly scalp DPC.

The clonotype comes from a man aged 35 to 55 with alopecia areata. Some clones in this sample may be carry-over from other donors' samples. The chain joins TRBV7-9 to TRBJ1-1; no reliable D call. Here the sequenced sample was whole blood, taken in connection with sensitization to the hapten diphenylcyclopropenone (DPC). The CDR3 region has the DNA TGTGCCAGCAGCTTAGATCCGGTGTCGAACACTGAAGCTTTCTTT. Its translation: CASSLDPVSNTEAFF.